What follows are 26 T cell receptor beta chains derived from one specimen sequenced in a study of T cells in Graves' hyperthyroidism and ophthalmopathy. Authors of the study amplified TCR beta CDR3 regions from RNA transcripts. In the first-round RT-PCR of the TCR CDR3, the HTBI primer set was used. TCRdb called the multiplex PCR reads again in MiXCR, with one record for every CDR3 protein. The sample shows 300,000 to 500,000 distinct CDR3 sequences, over 11% of them seen only once. Sequencing input: blood. The receptor source for this set is a man in his fifties with Graves' ophthalmopathy.

The chain is built from TRBV7-3 and TRBJ1-2, with 9 nucleotides matching TRBD1. CDR1 SGHTA and CDR2 FQGTGA come from the germline V gene. This CDR3 has 13 residues. Losses at the gene ends were 5 bases for V and 7 bases for J; bases not matched to a gene: 5. The CDR3 loop reads CASSPQGAGGYTF. CDR3 nucleotide sequence: TGTGCCAGCAGCCCACAGGGGGCGGGTGGCTACACCTTC.

In its sample, this clonotype was seen many times. This sequence joins TRBV20-1 and TRBJ1-5, with D maybe TRBD1 (5 bases). There are 14 residues in the CDR3. Germline values: CDR1 DFQATT, CDR2 SNEGSKA (reference sequence). V was clipped by 6 bases and J by 3 bases, with 15 bases between them. The CDR3 DNA is TGCAGTGCCACGGATGGGGGGACCAATCAGCCCCAGCATTTT. This sequence encodes CSATDGGTNQPQHF.

This clonotype was picked up many times. The chain is built from TRBV5-1 and TRBJ2-5; maybe TRBD2 (7 bases). The V gene lost 0 bases and the J gene lost 5 bases, with 14 bases spanning the gap. CDR3 size: 15 residues. Germline CDR1 reads SGHRS; CDR2 reads YFSETQ. The CDR3 DNA reads as TGCGCCAGCAGCTTGGGATGGGGGGGCGAGGAGACCCAGTACTTC. Residues: CASSLGWGGEETQYF.

This clonotype has at least ten counts. The rearrangement links TRBV20-1 to TRBJ1-2, with D hard to call. V was clipped by 6 bases and J by 4 bases, with 18 bases between them. The CDR3 is 14 amino acids. Germline CDR1 and CDR2: DFQATT and SNEGSKA (reference sequence). CDR3 in DNA: TGCAGTGCCTTTTCCGGAGAGAGGGCCTATGGCTACACCTTC. Translated, it gives CSAFSGERAYGYTF.

Ten or more counts support this clonotype. The gene calls are TRBV28 and TRBJ2-4; a possible D gene is TRBD1 (6 bases). Germline CDR1 and CDR2: MDHEN and SYDVKM. This CDR3 spans 15 amino acids. The V end was cut by 4 bases, the J end by 2 bases, with 12 bases between. Written as DNA, the CDR3 is TGTGCCAGCAGTTCCCCGGACAGACCCAAAAACATTCAGTACTTC. Its protein product is CASSSPDRPKNIQYF.

This clonotype showed up many times. J is TRBJ1-5 and V is TRBV18; perhaps TRBD1 as D (5 bases). The CDR3 loop spans 14 amino acids. Germline-derived CDR1 and CDR2 are KGHSH and LQKENI. Deletions cut 5 bases from V and 0 bases from J, with 8 bases between. The CDR3 protein is CASSLTDSNQPQHF. The CDR3 DNA is TGTGCCAGCTCATTGACAGATAGCAATCAGCCCCAGCATTTT.

This clonotype was recorded a few times. CDR3 in DNA: TGTGCCATCAGTGAGTCGGGGACTAGCGACGATGAGCAGTTCTTC. This translates into CAISESGTSDDEQFF. The V gene is TRBV10-3, the J gene TRBJ2-1; 10 bases match TRBD2. The germline gives CDR1 ENHRY, CDR2 SYGVKD. V lost 0 bases to trimming and J lost 8 bases; unmatched junction nucleotides: 4. The CDR3 is 15 residues long.

This rearrangement joins TRBV4-1 to TRBJ2-3; D call uncertain. The germline CDR1 and CDR2 sequences are MGHRA and YSYEKL. The CDR3 has 14 residues. V was trimmed by 4 bases and J by 4 bases, leaving 12 bases between them. DNA of the CDR3: TGCGCCAGCAGCCCCGTGGCAGACCCAGATACGCAGTATTTT. This translates into CASSPVADPDTQYF.

This sequence joins TRBV5-8 and TRBJ1-1, with 9 bases aligning to TRBD1. From germline, CDR1 is SGHTS and CDR2 YDEGEE. The ends lost 3 bases at V and 5 bases at J; junction bases unmatched: 8. The length of the CDR3 is 15 residues. CDR3 bases: TGTGCCAGCAGCTGGGGACAGGGAGCGGGTACTGAAGCTTTCTTT. This translates into CASSWGQGAGTEAFF.

The sample holds many counts of this clonotype. The chain recombines TRBV20-1 with TRBJ1-5; 8 bases are shared with TRBD1. Trimming at V came to 1 base and at J to 7 bases, leaving 3 bases not matched to a gene. Germline CDR1 and CDR2: DFQATT and SNEGSKA (reference sequence). The CDR3 is made up of 13 amino acids. CDR3 nucleotides: TGCAGTGCTAGAGCCACAGGGGGACAGCCCCAGCATTTT. It encodes CSARATGGQPQHF.

This chain connects TRBV5-1 to TRBJ2-1; possibly TRBD1 for D (5 bases). Germline V CDR1 and CDR2: SGHRS, YFSETQ. The germline V and J ends were trimmed by 0 bases and 15 bases, with 16 bases remaining between them. This CDR3 has 13 amino acids. The CDR3 here is CASSLGVQVQLFF. The CDR3 nucleotides are TGCGCCAGCAGCTTGGGCGTACAGGTCCAACTGTTCTTC.

The rearrangement uses TRBV20-1 and TRBJ1-2, with 7 nucleotides matching TRBD1. From germline, CDR1 is DFQATT and CDR2 SNEGSKA (reference sequence). V lost 5 bases to trimming and J lost 1 base; unmatched junction nucleotides: 7. The CDR3 sequence is 14 residues long. In DNA, the CDR3 is TGCAGTGCTCTGGGCAACAGGGGTAACTATGGCTACACCTTC. Protein product: CSALGNRGNYGYTF.

The V gene is TRBV27, the J gene TRBJ2-3; 10 bases agree with TRBD2. Germline V gene sequence: CDR1 MNHEY, CDR2 SMNVEV (reference sequence). The CDR3 contains 18 residues. With V trimmed by 5 bases and J by 5 bases, 16 bases remained unmatched. CDR3 loop: CASSASQREGLSGDTQYF. The CDR3 region has the DNA TGTGCCAGCAGTGCCTCCCAGCGGGAGGGCCTTTCCGGAGATACGCAGTATTTT.

This clonotype was seen ten or more times. The J gene is TRBJ2-1, the V gene TRBV7-2; 11 bases match TRBD2. After removal of 5 bases from V and 12 bases from J, the junction contained 3 bases not matched to a gene. The CDR3 is 12 amino acids. Germline CDR1 and CDR2: SGHTA and FQGNSA. CDR3 DNA sequence: TGTGCCAGCAGCCCGCTAGCGGGAGGGCAGTTCTTC. Translation: CASSPLAGGQFF. Based on the CDR3 plus reference TRBV7-2 and TRBJ2-1, the full variable domain is GAGVSQSPSNKVTEKGKDVELRCDPISGHTALYWYRQSLGQGLEFLIYFQGNSAPDKSGLPSDRFSAERTGGSVSTLTIQRTQQEDSAVYLCASSPLAGGQFFGPGTRLTVL.

CDR3 coding DNA: TGTGCCAGCAGTTCCCGGAGGGGGGCTACAGATACGCAGTATTTT. Translation: CASSSRRGATDTQYF. The chain is built from TRBV28 and TRBJ2-3; tentatively, D is TRBD1 or TRBD2 (6 bases each). This CDR3 is 15 amino acids long. Trimming pared 4 bases from V and 3 bases from J, leaving 14 bases between. Germline V gene sequence: CDR1 MDHEN, CDR2 SYDVKM.

This clonotype was counted many times. The gene calls are TRBV20-1 and TRBJ2-1, with 8 bases matching TRBD2. With 4 bases clipped from V and 4 bases from J, the junction kept 9 bases outside the gene matches. Germline V CDR1 and CDR2: DFQATT, SNEGSKA (reference sequence). The CDR3 has 15 residues. Here the CDR3 reads CSAKSGTRPYNEQFF. For the CDR3, the DNA is TGCAGTGCTAAGTCGGGGACTAGACCGTACAATGAGCAGTTCTTC.

Many counts were recorded for this clonotype. This sequence joins TRBV18 and TRBJ1-3, with D unresolved. Trimming shortened V by 1 base and J by 4 bases, and 5 bases separated the two germline ends. Germline-derived CDR1 and CDR2 are KGHSH and LQKENI. CDR3 length equals 13 residues. The CDR3 is CASSPRRGNTIYF. The CDR3 DNA sequence: TGTGCCAGCTCACCACGCCGAGGAAACACCATATATTTT.

This sequence joins TRBV25-1 and TRBJ1-1, with 8 bases fitting TRBD1. V lost 7 bases, J lost 6 bases, and 10 bases stayed unmatched. This CDR3 has 14 amino acids. The germline V gene has CDR1 MGHDK and CDR2 SYGVNS. CDR3 residues: CASIGAGGAAEAFF. CDR3 bases: TGTGCCAGCATCGGGGCAGGGGGCGCCGCTGAAGCTTTCTTT. Using reference TRBV25-1 and TRBJ1-1 for the parts outside the CDR3, the full variable domain is EADIYQTPRYLVIGTGKKITLECSQTMGHDKMYWYQQDPGMELHLIHYSYGVNSTEKGDLSSESTVSRIRTEHFPLTLESARPSHTSQYLCASIGAGGAAEAFFGQGTRLTVV.

At least ten counts were recorded for this clonotype. The V gene is TRBV28, the J gene TRBJ1-5; D might be TRBD1 (5 bases). Trimming took off 2 bases at V and 6 bases at J, with 8 bases between the two ends. Germline CDR1 MDHEN, CDR2 SYDVKM. The CDR3 is 13 amino acids. CDR3 residues: CASSLRGSQPQHF. The CDR3 bases are TGTGCCAGCAGTTTACGGGGGAGTCAGCCCCAGCATTTT.

This clonotype was observed at least ten times. This rearrangement joins TRBV9 to TRBJ2-3; D remains unclear. This CDR3 spans 12 amino acids. Trimming removed 3 bases from V and 3 bases from J, with 5 bases in between. Germline loops: CDR1 SGDLS, CDR2 YYNGEE. CDR3 loop: CASSAETDTQYF. CDR3 bases: TGTGCCAGCAGCGCAGAGACAGATACGCAGTATTTT.

The table lists this clonotype with a few counts. This chain connects TRBV18 to TRBJ1-6; TRBD1 might be the D (6 bases). The CDR3 runs to 14 residues. With 6 bases removed from V and 5 bases from J, the gap between germline ends came to 11 bases. Germline V CDR1 and CDR2: KGHSH, LQKENI. The CDR3 DNA is TGTGCCAGCTCCTTGGGACAAAATAATTCACCCCTCCACTTT. Its translation is CASSLGQNNSPLHF.

This clonotype was observed many times. V usage is TRBV6-1 and J usage is TRBJ1-5, with 12 nucleotides matching TRBD1. Trimming at V came to 3 bases and at J to 7 bases, leaving 7 bases not matched to a gene. Looked up from germline, CDR1 is MNHNS and CDR2 is SASEGT. CDR3 length equals 16 residues. As DNA, the CDR3 is TGTGCCAGCAGTGATACCCCGGGACAGGGGGCCCAGCCCCAGCATTTT. It encodes CASSDTPGQGAQPQHF.

This clonotype was detected many times. The J gene is TRBJ1-2, the V gene TRBV29-1; the D is unclear. This CDR3 contains 18 residues. The germline V and J ends were trimmed by 0 bases and 3 bases, with 23 bases remaining between them. CDR1 SQVTM and CDR2 ANQGSEA come from the germline V gene. As DNA, the CDR3 is TGCAGCGTTGAAGATGTCGACCCCCCTAGGAGAGAAGACTATGGCTACACCTTC. It codes for CSVEDVDPPRREDYGYTF.

To note about this clonotype: A read error may be the cause here, since a much bigger clone is one base away. The chain uses TRBV29-1 and TRBJ1-2; D unresolved. CDR3 length equals 12 residues. Trimming stripped 6 bases from V and 8 bases from J, with 16 bases between. CDR1 is SQVTM, CDR2 ANQGSEA, per germline. The CDR3 DNA sequence: TGCAGCGTCGCCCCTCCGTTCATAGGCTACACCTTC. Encoded protein: CSVAPPFIGYTF.

This clonotype was found a few times. V usage is TRBV6-1 and J usage is TRBJ2-2, with D maybe TRBD1 (6 bases). The V and J ends lost 5 bases and 3 bases respectively, with 19 bases between them. In germline, CDR1 is MNHNS, CDR2 SASEGT. This CDR3 region has 17 residues. The CDR3 region is CASSQNPGHFYTGELFF. In DNA form, the CDR3 reads TGTGCCAGCAGTCAAAATCCGGGACATTTTTACACCGGGGAGCTGTTTTTT.

This clonotype was found a few times. The chain combines TRBV12-3 or TRBV12-4 with TRBJ2-3; a possible D gene is TRBD1 (5 bases). This CDR3 comprises 15 residues. Trimming took 0 bases from V and 3 from J, leaving 10 bases between them. CDR3 bases: TGTGCCAGCAGTTTAGCCCCGGCAGGGACAGATACGCAGTATTTT. This codes for CASSLAPAGTDTQYF.